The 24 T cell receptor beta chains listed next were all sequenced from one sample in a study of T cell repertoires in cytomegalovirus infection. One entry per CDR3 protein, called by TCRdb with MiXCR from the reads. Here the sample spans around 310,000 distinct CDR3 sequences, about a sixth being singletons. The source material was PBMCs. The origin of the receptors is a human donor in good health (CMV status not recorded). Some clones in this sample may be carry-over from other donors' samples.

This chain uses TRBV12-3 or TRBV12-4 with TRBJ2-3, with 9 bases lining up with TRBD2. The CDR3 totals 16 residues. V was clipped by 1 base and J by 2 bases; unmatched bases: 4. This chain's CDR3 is CASSLGSGGSTDTQYF. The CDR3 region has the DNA TGTGCCAGCAGTTTAGGTAGCGGGGGCTCCACAGATACGCAGTATTTT.

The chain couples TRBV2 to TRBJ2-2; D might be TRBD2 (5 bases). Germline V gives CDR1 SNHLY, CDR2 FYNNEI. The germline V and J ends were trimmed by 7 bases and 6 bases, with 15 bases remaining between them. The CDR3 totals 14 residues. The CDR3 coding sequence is TGTGCCAGCACCCTAGGACGGGGTTCCGGGGAGCTGTTTTTT. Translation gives CASTLGRGSGELFF.

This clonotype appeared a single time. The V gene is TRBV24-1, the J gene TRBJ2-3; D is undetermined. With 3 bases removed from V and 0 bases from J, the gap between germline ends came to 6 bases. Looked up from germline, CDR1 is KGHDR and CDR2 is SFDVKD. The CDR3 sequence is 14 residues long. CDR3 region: CATSDRSSTDTQYF. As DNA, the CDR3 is TGTGCCACCAGTGATCGATCTAGCACAGATACGCAGTATTTT.

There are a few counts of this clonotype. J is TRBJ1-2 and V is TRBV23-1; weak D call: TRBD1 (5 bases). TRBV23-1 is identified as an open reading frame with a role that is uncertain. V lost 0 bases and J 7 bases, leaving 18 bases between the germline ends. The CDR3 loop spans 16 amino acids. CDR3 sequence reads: CASSQSFSGKRSGYTF. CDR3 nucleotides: TGCGCCAGCAGTCAATCGTTTTCAGGGAAAAGGAGTGGCTACACCTTC.

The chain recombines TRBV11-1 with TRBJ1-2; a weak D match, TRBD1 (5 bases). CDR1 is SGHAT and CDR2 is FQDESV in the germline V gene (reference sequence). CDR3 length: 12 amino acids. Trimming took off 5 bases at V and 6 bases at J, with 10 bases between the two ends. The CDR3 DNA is TGTGCCAGCAGCCCTCAGACAGATGGCTACACCTTC. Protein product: CASSPQTDGYTF.

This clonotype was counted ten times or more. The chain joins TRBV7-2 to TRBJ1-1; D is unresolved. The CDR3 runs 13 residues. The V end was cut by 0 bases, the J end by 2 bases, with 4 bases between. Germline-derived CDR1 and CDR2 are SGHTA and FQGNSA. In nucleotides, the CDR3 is TGTGCCAGCAGCTTAGCGATAAACACTGAAGCTTTCTTT. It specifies CASSLAINTEAFF.

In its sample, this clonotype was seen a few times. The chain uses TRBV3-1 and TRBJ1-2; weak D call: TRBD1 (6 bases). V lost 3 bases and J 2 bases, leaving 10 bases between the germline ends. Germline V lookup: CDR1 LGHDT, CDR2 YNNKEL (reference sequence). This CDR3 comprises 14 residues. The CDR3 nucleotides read TGTGCCAGCAGCCACGGGACACCAAACTATGGCTACACCTTC. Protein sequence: CASSHGTPNYGYTF.

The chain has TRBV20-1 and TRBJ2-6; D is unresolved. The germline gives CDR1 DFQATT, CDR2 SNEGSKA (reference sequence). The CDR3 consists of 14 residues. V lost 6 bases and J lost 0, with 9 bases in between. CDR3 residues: CSAPVTSGANVLTF. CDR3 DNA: TGCAGTGCCCCAGTCACCTCTGGGGCCAACGTCCTGACTTTC.

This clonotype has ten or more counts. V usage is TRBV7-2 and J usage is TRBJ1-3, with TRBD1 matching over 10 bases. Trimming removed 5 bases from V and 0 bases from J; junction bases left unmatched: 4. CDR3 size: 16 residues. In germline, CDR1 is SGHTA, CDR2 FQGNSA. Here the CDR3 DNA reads TGTGCCAGCAGCCCGGACAGGGGGGCCTCTGGAAACACCATATATTTT. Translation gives CASSPDRGASGNTIYF.

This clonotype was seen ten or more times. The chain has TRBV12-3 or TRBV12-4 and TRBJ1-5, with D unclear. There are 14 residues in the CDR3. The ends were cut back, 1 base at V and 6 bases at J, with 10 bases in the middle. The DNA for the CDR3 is TGTGCCAGCAGTTTAGAAGGGTCGGCTCAGCCCCAGCATTTT. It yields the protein CASSLEGSAQPQHF.

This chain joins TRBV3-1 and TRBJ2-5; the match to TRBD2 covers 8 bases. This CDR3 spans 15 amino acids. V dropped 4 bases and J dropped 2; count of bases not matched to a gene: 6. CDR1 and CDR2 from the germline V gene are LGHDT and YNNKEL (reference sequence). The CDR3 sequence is CASSLSGLAQETQYF. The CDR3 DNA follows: TGTGCCAGCAGCCTTTCAGGACTAGCTCAAGAGACCCAGTACTTC.

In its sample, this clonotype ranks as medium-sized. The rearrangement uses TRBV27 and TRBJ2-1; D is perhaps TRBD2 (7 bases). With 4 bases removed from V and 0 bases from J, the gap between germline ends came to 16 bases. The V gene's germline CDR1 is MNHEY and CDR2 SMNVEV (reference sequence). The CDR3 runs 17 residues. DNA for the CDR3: TGTGCCAGCAGTTCGGGGGGCGGCGGGAGCTCCTACAATGAGCAGTTCTTC. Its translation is CASSSGGGGSSYNEQFF.

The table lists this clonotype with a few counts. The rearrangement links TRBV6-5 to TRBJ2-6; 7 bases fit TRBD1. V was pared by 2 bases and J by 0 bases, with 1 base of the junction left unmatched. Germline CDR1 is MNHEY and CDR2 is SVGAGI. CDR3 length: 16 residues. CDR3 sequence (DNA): TGTGCCAGCAGTTACGCAGGGGGCTCTGGGGCCAACGTCCTGACTTTC. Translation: CASSYAGGSGANVLTF.

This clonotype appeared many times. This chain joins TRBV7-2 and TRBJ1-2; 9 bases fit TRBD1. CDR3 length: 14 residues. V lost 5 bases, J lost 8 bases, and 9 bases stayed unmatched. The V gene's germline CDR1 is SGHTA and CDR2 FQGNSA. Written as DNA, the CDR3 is TGTGCCAGCAGCGAGGACAGGGGTCAAGGGGGCTACACCTTC. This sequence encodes CASSEDRGQGGYTF.

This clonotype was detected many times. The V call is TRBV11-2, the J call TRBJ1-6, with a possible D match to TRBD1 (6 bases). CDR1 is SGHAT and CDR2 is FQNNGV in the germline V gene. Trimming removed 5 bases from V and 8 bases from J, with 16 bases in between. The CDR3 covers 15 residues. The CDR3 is CASSRGAVRDSPLHF. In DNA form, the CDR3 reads TGTGCCAGCAGCCGGGGGGCGGTACGGGATTCACCCCTCCACTTT.

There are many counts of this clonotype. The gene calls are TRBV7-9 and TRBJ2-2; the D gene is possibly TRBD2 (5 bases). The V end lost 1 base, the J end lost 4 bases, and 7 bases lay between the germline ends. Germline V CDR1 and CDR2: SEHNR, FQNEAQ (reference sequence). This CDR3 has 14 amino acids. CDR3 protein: CASSLVRVTGELFF. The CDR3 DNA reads TGTGCCAGCAGCTTAGTGAGGGTCACCGGGGAGCTGTTTTTT.

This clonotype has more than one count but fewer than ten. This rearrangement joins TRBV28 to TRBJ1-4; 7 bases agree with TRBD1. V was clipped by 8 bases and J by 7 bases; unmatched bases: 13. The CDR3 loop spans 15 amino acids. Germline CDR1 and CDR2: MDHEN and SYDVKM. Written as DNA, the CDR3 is TGTGCCAGCCAAACCCCACAGGGGACCCCTGAAAAACTGTTTTTT. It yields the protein CASQTPQGTPEKLFF. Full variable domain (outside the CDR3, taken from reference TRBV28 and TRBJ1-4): DVKVTQSSRYLVKRTGEKVFLECVQDMDHENMFWYRQDPGLGLRLIYFSYDVKMKEKGDIPEGYSVSREKKERFSLILESASTNQTSMYLCASQTPQGTPEKLFFGSGTQLSVL.

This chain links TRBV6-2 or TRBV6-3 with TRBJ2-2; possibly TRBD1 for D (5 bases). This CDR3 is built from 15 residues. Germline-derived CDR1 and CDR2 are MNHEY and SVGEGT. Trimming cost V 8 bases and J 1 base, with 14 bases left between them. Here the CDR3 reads CASLARQLNTGELFF. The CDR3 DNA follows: TGTGCCAGCCTTGCCCGACAGTTGAACACCGGGGAGCTGTTTTTT.

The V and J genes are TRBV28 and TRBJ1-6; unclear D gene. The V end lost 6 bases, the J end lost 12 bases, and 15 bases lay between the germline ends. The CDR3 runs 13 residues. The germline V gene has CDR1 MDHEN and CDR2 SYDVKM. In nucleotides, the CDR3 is TGTGCCAGCAGGACACGACTCCAGGAACCCCTCCACTTT. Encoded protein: CASRTRLQEPLHF.

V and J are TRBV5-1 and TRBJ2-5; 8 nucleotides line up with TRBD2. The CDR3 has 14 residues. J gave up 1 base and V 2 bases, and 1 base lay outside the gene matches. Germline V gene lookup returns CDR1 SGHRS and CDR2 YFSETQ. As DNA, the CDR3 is TGCGCCAGCAGCTTCGGGGGGGGCCAAGAGACCCAGTACTTC. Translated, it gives CASSFGGGQETQYF.

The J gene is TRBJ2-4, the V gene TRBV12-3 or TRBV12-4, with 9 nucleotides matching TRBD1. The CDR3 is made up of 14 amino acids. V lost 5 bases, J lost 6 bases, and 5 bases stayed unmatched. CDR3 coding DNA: TGTGCCAGCAGTCCTCGACAGGGGGGAAACATTCAGTACTTC. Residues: CASSPRQGGNIQYF.

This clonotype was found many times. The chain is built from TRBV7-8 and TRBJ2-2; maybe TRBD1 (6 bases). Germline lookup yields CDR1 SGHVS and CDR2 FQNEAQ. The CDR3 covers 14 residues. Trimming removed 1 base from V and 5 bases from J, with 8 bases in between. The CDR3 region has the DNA TGTGCCAGCAGCTTAGATCAGGGGACCGGGGAGCTGTTTTTT. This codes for CASSLDQGTGELFF.

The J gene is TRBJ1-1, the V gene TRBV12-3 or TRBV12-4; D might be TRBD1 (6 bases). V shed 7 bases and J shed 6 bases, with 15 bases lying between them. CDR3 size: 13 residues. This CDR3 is CASKQGGLPEAFF. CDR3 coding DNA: TGTGCCAGCAAACAGGGAGGGTTACCTGAAGCTTTCTTT.

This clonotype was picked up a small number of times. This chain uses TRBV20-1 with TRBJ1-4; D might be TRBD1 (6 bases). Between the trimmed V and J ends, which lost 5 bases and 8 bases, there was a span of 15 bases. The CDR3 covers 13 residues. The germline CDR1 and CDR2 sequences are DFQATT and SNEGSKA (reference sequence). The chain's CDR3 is CSARSRTDEKLFF. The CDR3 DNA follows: TGCAGTGCTCGGTCAAGGACAGACGAAAAACTGTTTTTT.